This T cell receptor beta chain was profiled in a study of T cells in Graves' hyperthyroidism and ophthalmopathy. Background on the study: Peripheral blood was secured at the point of initial diagnosis, before any treatment.

On the basis of clinical symptoms, serum thyroxine and TRAb, thyroid ultrasound and orbital computed tomography, diagnoses were made. The V gene lost 0 bases and the J gene lost 5 bases, with 8 bases spanning the gap. The CDR3 covers 13 residues. Germline loops: CDR1 DFQATT, CDR2 SNEGSKA (reference sequence). This clonotype was counted a few times. Researchers took RNA transcripts and amplified the TCR beta CDR3 regions from them. The study used the HTBI primer set for a first-round RT-PCR of the TCR CDR3. TCRdb re-called the multiplex PCR reads with MiXCR, one entry per CDR3 protein. The data contain under 450,000 distinct CDR3 sequences, around 14% of them singletons.

This clonotype was obtained from a young woman with Graves' hyperthyroidism. The chain carries TRBV20-1 and TRBJ1-3, with D uncertain. Sample: blood. CDR3 nucleotide sequence: TGCAGTGCTAGAGAGGAGGGTAGAAACACCATATATTTT. This sequence encodes CSAREEGRNTIYF.